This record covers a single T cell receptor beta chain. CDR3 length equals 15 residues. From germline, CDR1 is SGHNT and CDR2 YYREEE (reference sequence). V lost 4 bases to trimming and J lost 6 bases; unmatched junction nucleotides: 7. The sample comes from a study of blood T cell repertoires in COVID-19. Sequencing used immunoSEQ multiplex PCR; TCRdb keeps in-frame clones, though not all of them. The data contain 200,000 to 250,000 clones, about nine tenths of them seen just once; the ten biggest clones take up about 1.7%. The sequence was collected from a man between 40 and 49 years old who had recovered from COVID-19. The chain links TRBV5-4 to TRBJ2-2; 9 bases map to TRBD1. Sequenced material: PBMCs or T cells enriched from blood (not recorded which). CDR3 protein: CASSRDRDVAGELFF. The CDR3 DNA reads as TGTGCCAGCAGCCGGGACAGGGATGTCGCCGGGGAGCTGTTTTTT.